This record covers a single T cell receptor (beta chain). Its antigen remains unknown. The CDR3 has 13 residues. The V gene lost 4 bases and the J gene lost 4 bases, with 10 bases spanning the gap. Per germline, CDR1 ENHRY and CDR2 SYGVKD. The data belong to a study of shared clonotypes between healthy human individuals. Study observations and caveats: Investigators expected sequencing depth to affect clonotype sharing among donors. Incomplete sequencing of sorted subsets was indicated by rarefaction despite large depth. Across a handful of donors, naive CD4 shared around 5.3%, naive CD8 more than 3%, memory CD4 roughly 2.3%, memory CD8 around 0.42%.

Genomic DNA of each subset was evenly split across several immunoSEQ plates. TCRdb's copy holds only in-frame clones and misses some; the assay was immunoSEQ multiplex PCR. The repertoire consists of fewer than 400,000 clones, with over 65% occurring once and the leading ten covering about 9.3%. Sequencing was done on a sample of memory CD4+ T cells sorted from blood. Documented subset: CD45RA-negative fraction. The chain joins TRBV10-3 to TRBJ1-2; D unresolved. This receptor was obtained from a man aged 25 to 45 in good health. CDR3 residues: CAISAGSSYGYTF. CDR3 DNA sequence: TGTGCCATCAGTGCGGGCAGCTCCTATGGCTACACCTTC.